This T cell receptor beta chain was observed in a study of synovial regulatory T cells in juvenile arthritis. Study-level results: Across patients, iaTreg TCR repertoires were mostly private, partly shared with synovial Teff and blood CPL. Synovial Tregs shared more CDR3 sequences with iaTregs than other blood Tregs. Inflammation-associated Treg cells in blood had less TCR diversity than the remaining blood Treg cells.

Using immunoSEQ multiplex PCR, the repertoire was profiled, and TCRdb retains in-frame clones only, with some absent. The repertoire shows roughly 8,400 clones; the top ten hold roughly 1.5%. About this clone itself: Its antigen is unknown.

Per the germline V gene, CDR1 is LNHDA and CDR2 is SQIVND (reference sequence). The CDR3 covers 14 residues. No DNA has been recorded. Patients were aged median approximately 10 years with disease lasting median roughly seven years. The sample was Treg cells from blood. Subset noted: remaining (HLA-DR-negative) circulating blood Treg cells. This TCR was recovered from a donor younger than 35 with juvenile idiopathic arthritis. The V and J genes are TRBV19 and TRBJ1-1. CDR3: CASVREGRNTEAFF.